The text below deals with one T cell receptor beta chain. Its target is unknown. In the PCR, 60 Vbeta and 13 Jbeta primers were used. Some clones are missing from TCRdb's copy, which holds only in-frame ones; the method was immunoSEQ multiplex PCR. The data show some 150,000 clones, about four fifths seen once. The record originates from a study of cytomegalovirus exposure and HLA in healthy donors. The CDR3 consists of 17 residues. V lost 6 bases, J lost 1 base, and 8 bases stayed unmatched. Looked up from germline, CDR1 is MDHEN and CDR2 is SYDVKM. General study findings and limits: A highly shared variant cluster was judged a likely technical artifact.

The chain carries TRBV28 and TRBJ2-3; 12 nucleotides agree with TRBD2. Sequenced: PBMCs. The TCR was taken from a man aged 25 to 40 in good health and CMV-seropositive. CDR3 coding DNA: TGTGCCAGCAGGGGACTAGCGGGTATCACCGGCACAGATACGCAGTATTTT. Residues: CASRGLAGITGTDTQYF.